The 21 T cell receptor beta chains below were found in one sample sequenced in a study of blood T cell repertoires in COVID-19 (dated by TCRdb to about 2020). The library was built by means of the immunoSEQ multiplex PCR assay. TCRdb stores this immuneACCESS table with in-frame sequences only. Part of the clones is absent; in the studies checked, under half of the shortfall reflects unresolved V genes, and no reason is known for the rest. The sample table lists 120,000 to 150,000 clones, about 87% of them with a count of one. The ten biggest clones cover about 28% of the sample. Sequenced sample: peripheral blood. The receptor source for this set is a human donor in a cohort sampled during active COVID-19.

The V and J genes are TRBV10-2 and TRBJ2-1, with 7 positions matching TRBD2. Germline V gene sequence: CDR1 WSHSY, CDR2 SAAADI. Germline trimming cut 8 bases from V and 2 bases from J; bases unmatched to any gene: 3. The CDR3 totals 13 residues. The CDR3 nucleotides read TGCGCCAGCTCTCTAGCGGCCTACAATGAGCAGTTCTTC. Translating gives CASSLAAYNEQFF.

The chain uses TRBV7-9 and TRBJ1-1; no firm D call. Germline V gene sequence: CDR1 SEHNR, CDR2 FQNEAQ (reference sequence). V gave up 4 bases and J gave up 10 bases, with 16 bases separating them. The CDR3 has 13 amino acids. The CDR3 is CASSSEALTRAFF. Written as DNA, the CDR3 is TGTGCCAGCAGCTCAGAGGCCCTAACACGAGCTTTCTTT.

A single count supports this clone. This chain links TRBV5-8 with TRBJ2-1, with 8 bases identical to TRBD2. V was clipped by 4 bases and J by 4 bases; unmatched bases: 7. Germline loops: CDR1 SGHTS, CDR2 YDEGEE. The CDR3 is 15 residues long. The CDR3 here is CASSLFSGGYNEQFF. The CDR3 DNA sequence: TGTGCCAGCAGCCTCTTCAGCGGGGGTTACAATGAGCAGTTCTTC.

V usage is TRBV9 and J usage is TRBJ2-7; D possibly corresponds to TRBD2 (5 bases). V lost 3 bases and J lost 1, with 8 bases in between. The CDR3 extends over 13 amino acids. Germline values: CDR1 SGDLS, CDR2 YYNGEE. The CDR3 loop is CASSAGSSYEQYF. The CDR3 DNA reads TGTGCCAGCAGCGCGGGGAGTTCCTACGAGCAGTACTTC. Together with reference TRBV9 and TRBJ2-7, the CDR3 gives the full variable domain: DSGVTQTPKHLITATGQRVTLRCSPRSGDLSVYWYQQSLDQGLQFLIQYYNGEERAKGNILERFSAQQFPDLHSELNLSSLELGDSALYFCASSAGSSYEQYFGPGTRLTVT.

The chain carries TRBV7-3 and TRBJ2-7; weak D call: TRBD2 (6 bases). The CDR3 is 14 amino acids. V shed 5 bases and J shed 2 bases, with 13 bases lying between them. Germline V gene lookup returns CDR1 SGHTA and CDR2 FQGTGA. CDR3 nucleotides: TGTGCCAGCAGCCCCGGTGGGAGGCCCTACGAGCAGTACTTC. Translated, it gives CASSPGGRPYEQYF.

The V call is TRBV9, the J call TRBJ2-5, with a tentative D call TRBD2 (7 bases). Germline CDR1 reads SGDLS; CDR2 reads YYNGEE. V lost 1 base to trimming and J lost 4 bases, with 11 bases between them. The CDR3 extends over 14 amino acids. CDR3 bases: TGTGCCAGCAGCGTACGGGGGGCGGTAGAGACCCAGTACTTC. It translates to CASSVRGAVETQYF.

V is TRBV5-1 and J is TRBJ2-3; no reliable D call. The CDR3 spans 12 residues. Deletions cut 4 bases from V and 5 bases from J, with 8 bases between. Germline CDR1 and CDR2: SGHRS and YFSETQ. The CDR3 here is CASSLNLDTQYF. CDR3 nucleotide sequence: TGCGCCAGCAGCCTAAACCTAGATACGCAGTATTTT.

The count of this clone is one. This sample also contains other DNA sequences that code for the same CDR3. The chain has TRBV5-1 and TRBJ2-3; 15 bases are shared with TRBD2. Germline loops: CDR1 SGHRS, CDR2 YFSETQ. The length of the CDR3 is 17 residues. With V trimmed by 2 bases and J by 1 base, 2 bases remained unmatched. The CDR3 region has the DNA TGCGCCAGCAGCTTAGGGACTAGCGGGGGGCGCACAGATACGCAGTATTTT. Protein sequence: CASSLGTSGGRTDTQYF.

V is TRBV29-1 and J is TRBJ1-1, with 7 bases lining up with TRBD1. This CDR3 is built from 13 residues. Losses at the gene ends were 4 bases for V and 4 bases for J; bases not matched to a gene: 6. Germline-derived CDR1 and CDR2 are SQVTM and ANQGSEA. DNA for the CDR3: TGCAGCGTTGCCCCGGACAGGCTCACTGAAGCTTTCTTT. It encodes CSVAPDRLTEAFF.

The chain has TRBV28 and TRBJ1-1, with D tentatively TRBD1 (5 bases). The CDR3 consists of 13 residues. V lost 2 bases and J 5 bases, leaving 9 bases between the germline ends. CDR1 and CDR2 from the germline V gene are MDHEN and SYDVKM. The CDR3: CASSLTGRTEAFF. The CDR3 region has the DNA TGTGCCAGCAGTTTAACAGGACGTACTGAAGCTTTCTTT.

The chain couples TRBV4-1 to TRBJ2-4; tentatively, D is TRBD1 (6 bases). The germline V gene has CDR1 MGHRA and CDR2 YSYEKL. Trimming left V 4 bases short and J 0 bases short, with 13 bases between. This CDR3 spans 16 amino acids. As DNA, the CDR3 is TGCGCCAGCAGCCGCACAGGGATGATAGCCAAAAACATTCAGTACTTC. Protein sequence: CASSRTGMIAKNIQYF.

This sequence joins TRBV2 and TRBJ2-7; D is ambiguous. Germline loops: CDR1 SNHLY, CDR2 FYNNEI. Deletions cut 0 bases from V and 5 bases from J, with 14 bases between. The CDR3 has 15 amino acids. This chain's CDR3 is CASSEARRIGHEQYF. The CDR3 nucleotides read TGTGCCAGCAGTGAAGCTAGGCGGATAGGCCACGAGCAGTACTTC.

This clone was counted a single time. This chain links TRBV19 with TRBJ1-5; D is unclear. The CDR3 is 15 amino acids. Per germline, CDR1 LNHDA and CDR2 SQIVND (reference sequence). V was trimmed by 5 bases and J by 2 bases, leaving 13 bases between them. The CDR3 DNA follows: TGTGCCAGTAGTCCCGTCGGTGAGGGCAATCAGCCCCAGCATTTT. Translated, it gives CASSPVGEGNQPQHF. Using reference TRBV19 and TRBJ1-5 for the parts outside the CDR3, the full variable domain is DGGITQSPKYLFRKEGQNVTLSCEQNLNHDAMYWYRQDPGQGLRLIYYSQIVNDFQKGDIAEGYSVSREKKESFPLTVTSAQKNPTAFYLCASSPVGEGNQPQHFGDGTRLSIL.

This chain connects TRBV6-6 to TRBJ1-1, with D tentatively TRBD1 (5 bases). V dropped 0 bases and J dropped 4 bases, with 9 bases sitting between them. In germline, CDR1 is MNHNY, CDR2 SVGAGI (reference sequence). This CDR3 spans 14 amino acids. CDR3 coding DNA: TGTGCCAGCAGTTACTCTGGGGGGTCCACTGAAGCTTTCTTT. Translating gives CASSYSGGSTEAFF.

This clone showed up just once. V gene TRBV6-6 combines with J gene TRBJ1-1; 7 bases are a match to TRBD1. Germline V gene data show CDR1 as MNHNY and CDR2 as SVGAGI (reference sequence). The CDR3 contains 14 residues. The ends lost 0 bases at V and 4 bases at J; junction bases unmatched: 2. CDR3 DNA: TGTGCCAGCAGTTACTCACCAGGGGGCACTGAAGCTTTCTTT. This gives the protein CASSYSPGGTEAFF.

This chain uses TRBV3-1 (or the pseudogene TRBV3-2) with TRBJ2-2, with TRBD1 matching 8 bases. V shed 2 bases, J shed 6 bases, and the junction held 8 bases outside the gene matches. The CDR3 is 16 residues long. The germline V gene has CDR1 LGHDT and CDR2 YNNKEL (reference sequence). The CDR3 region has the DNA TGTGCCAGCAGCCAAAGCTGGGACAGGCCTTCCGGGGAGCTGTTTTTT. Encoded protein: CASSQSWDRPSGELFF.

V is TRBV6-2 or TRBV6-3 and J is TRBJ2-2, with D hard to call. V was shortened by 2 bases and J by 2 bases, with 6 bases between the two germline ends. The CDR3 runs to 14 residues. Germline loops: CDR1 MNHEY, CDR2 SVGEGT. The CDR3 sequence is CASSYNRNTGELFF. The CDR3 DNA sequence: TGTGCCAGCAGTTACAACAGAAACACCGGGGAGCTGTTTTTT.

This clone was picked up one time. This chain joins TRBV4-1 and TRBJ1-4; TRBD1 is a possible D gene (6 bases). Trimming pared 0 bases from V and 8 bases from J, leaving 10 bases between. The CDR3 sequence is 14 residues long. Germline assignment: CDR1 MGHRA and CDR2 YSYEKL. CDR3 DNA sequence: TGCGCCAGCAGCCAAGATACAGGGCACGAAAAACTGTTTTTT. Translated, it gives CASSQDTGHEKLFF.

This chain joins TRBV5-4 and TRBJ2-7; D is undetermined. Trimming stripped 5 bases from V and 1 base from J, with 10 bases between. The germline CDR1 and CDR2 sequences are SGHNT and YYREEE (reference sequence). CDR3 size: 13 residues. The CDR3 reads CASSSYSSYEQYF. The CDR3 nucleotides read TGTGCCAGCAGTTCATACAGTTCCTACGAGCAGTACTTC.

The chain joins TRBV3-1 (or the pseudogene TRBV3-2) to TRBJ2-6, with a weak D call TRBD1 (6 bases). Germline V gene sequence: CDR1 LGHDT, CDR2 YNNKEL (reference sequence). There are 17 residues in the CDR3. Between the trimmed V and J ends, which lost 1 base and 2 bases, there was a span of 12 bases. The CDR3: CASSQVSQGPGANVLTF. DNA of the CDR3: TGTGCCAGCAGCCAAGTGTCACAGGGCCCTGGGGCCAACGTCCTGACTTTC.

This CDR3 is CASSLVGRGSGTEAFF. The CDR3 region has the DNA TGTGCCAGCAGCTTAGTGGGGCGTGGGTCTGGCACTGAAGCTTTCTTT. The chain employs TRBV7-2 and TRBJ1-1; weak D call: TRBD1 (5 bases). Germline V gene sequence: CDR1 SGHTA, CDR2 FQGNSA. This CDR3 spans 16 amino acids. V lost 1 base, J lost 4 bases, and 16 bases lay in between.